The clone carrying this TCR beta chain is a singleton in its sample. V lost 6 bases and J lost 2; bases outside the gene matches: 4. CDR1 and CDR2 (germline): SGHAT, FQNNGV. This CDR3 spans 16 amino acids. In the study's own analysis: Using reference gene primer amplification, nucleated cell counts were estimated. Produced via immunoSEQ multiplex PCR; TCRdb's table is partial and in-frame only. That table furnishes V, J and clone size, whereas the DNA furnished D and trimming. The table lists over 130,000 clones, about four fifths of them singletons, with around 3.7% in the top ten. Ages ranged from roughly 18 to 100 years, with residence in 24 US areas. Grouping used clinical history reported by participants in a survey and questionnaire. This specimen comes from a study of blood T cell repertoires in COVID-19. Study-level background: Sites in the United States, Italy and Spain provided acute and convalescent COVID-19 samples.

The chain recombines TRBV11-2 with TRBJ2-1; 13 bases fit TRBD2. This sequence originates from a woman between 50 and 59 years old with acute COVID-19. The material sequenced was PBMCs or T cells enriched from blood (not recorded which). The CDR3 DNA reads as TGTGCCAGCAGTCCCGGGACTAGCGGGACCTACAATGAGCAGTTCTTC. This sequence encodes CASSPGTSGTYNEQFF.